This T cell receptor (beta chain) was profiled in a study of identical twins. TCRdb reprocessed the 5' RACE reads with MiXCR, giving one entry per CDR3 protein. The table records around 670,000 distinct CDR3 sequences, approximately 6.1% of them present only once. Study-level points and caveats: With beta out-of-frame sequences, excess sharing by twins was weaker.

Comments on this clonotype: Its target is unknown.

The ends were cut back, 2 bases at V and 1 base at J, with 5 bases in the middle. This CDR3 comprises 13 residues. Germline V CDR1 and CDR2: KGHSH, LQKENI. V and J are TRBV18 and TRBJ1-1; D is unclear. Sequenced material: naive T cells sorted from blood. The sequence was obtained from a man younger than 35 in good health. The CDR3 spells CASSPNRNTEAFF. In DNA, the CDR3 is TGTGCCAGCTCACCAAACAGGAACACTGAAGCTTTCTTT.